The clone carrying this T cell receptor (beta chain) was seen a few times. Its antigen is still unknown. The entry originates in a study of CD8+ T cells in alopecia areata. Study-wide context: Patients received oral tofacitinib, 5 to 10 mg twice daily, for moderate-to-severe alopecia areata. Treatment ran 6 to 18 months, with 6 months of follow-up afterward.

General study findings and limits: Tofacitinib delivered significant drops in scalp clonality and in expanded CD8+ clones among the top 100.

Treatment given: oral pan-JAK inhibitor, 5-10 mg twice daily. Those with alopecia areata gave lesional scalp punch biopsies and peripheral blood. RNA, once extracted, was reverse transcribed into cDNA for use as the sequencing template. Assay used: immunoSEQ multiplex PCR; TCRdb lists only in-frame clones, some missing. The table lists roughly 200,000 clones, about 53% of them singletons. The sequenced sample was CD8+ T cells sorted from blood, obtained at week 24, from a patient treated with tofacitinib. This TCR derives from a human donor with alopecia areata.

The CDR3 DNA is TGTGCCAGCAGCCAGGGTACCCCGGGGACCCAGTACTTC. It is translated as CASSQGTPGTQYF. The chain couples TRBV14 to TRBJ2-5; D is uncertain. The germline V gene encodes CDR1 SGHDN and CDR2 FVKESK. CDR3 length: 13 amino acids. The germline V and J ends were trimmed by 3 bases and 7 bases, with 12 bases remaining between them.